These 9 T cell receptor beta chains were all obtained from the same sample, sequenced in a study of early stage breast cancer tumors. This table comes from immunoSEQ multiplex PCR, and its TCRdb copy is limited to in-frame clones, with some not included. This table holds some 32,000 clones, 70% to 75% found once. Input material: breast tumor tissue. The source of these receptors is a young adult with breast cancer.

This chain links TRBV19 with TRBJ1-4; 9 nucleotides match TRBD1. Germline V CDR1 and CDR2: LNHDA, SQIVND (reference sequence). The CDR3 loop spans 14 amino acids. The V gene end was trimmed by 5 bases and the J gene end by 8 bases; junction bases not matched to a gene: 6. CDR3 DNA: TGTGCCAGTAGTCGGGACAGGGCGCGAGAAAAACTGTTTTTT. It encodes CASSRDRAREKLFF.

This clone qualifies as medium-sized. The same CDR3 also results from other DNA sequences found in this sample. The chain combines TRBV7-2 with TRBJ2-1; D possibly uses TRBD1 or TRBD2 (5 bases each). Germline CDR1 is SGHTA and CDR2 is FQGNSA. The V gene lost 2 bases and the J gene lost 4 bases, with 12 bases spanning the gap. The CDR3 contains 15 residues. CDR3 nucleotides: TGTGCCAGCAGCTTAACCTCGGGGCCTTACAATGAGCAGTTCTTC. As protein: CASSLTSGPYNEQFF.

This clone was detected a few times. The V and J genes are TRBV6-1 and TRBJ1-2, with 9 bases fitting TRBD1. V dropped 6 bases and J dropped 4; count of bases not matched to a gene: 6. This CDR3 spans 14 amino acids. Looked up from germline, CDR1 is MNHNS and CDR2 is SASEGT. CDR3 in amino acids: CASRAGTGTYGYTF. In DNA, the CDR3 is TGTGCCAGCAGGGCCGGGACAGGGACCTATGGCTACACCTTC.

In nucleotides, the CDR3 is TGTGCCAGCAGCCAAGTGGGGACAGGAGGGGGGGTCTCTGGAAACACCATATATTTT. As protein: CASSQVGTGGGVSGNTIYF. This chain connects TRBV4-2 to TRBJ1-3; 8 nucleotides match TRBD1. Germline loops: CDR1 LGHNA, CDR2 YNFKEQ. V trimming: 1 base; J trimming: 0 bases; junction bases outside the gene matches: 11. The CDR3 is 19 residues long.

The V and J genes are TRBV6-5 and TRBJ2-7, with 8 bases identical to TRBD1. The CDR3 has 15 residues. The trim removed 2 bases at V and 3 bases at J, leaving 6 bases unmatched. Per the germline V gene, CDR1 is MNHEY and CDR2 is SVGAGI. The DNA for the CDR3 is TGTGCCAGCAGTTACCCAGGACAGGGTATCTACGAGCAGTACTTC. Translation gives CASSYPGQGIYEQYF.

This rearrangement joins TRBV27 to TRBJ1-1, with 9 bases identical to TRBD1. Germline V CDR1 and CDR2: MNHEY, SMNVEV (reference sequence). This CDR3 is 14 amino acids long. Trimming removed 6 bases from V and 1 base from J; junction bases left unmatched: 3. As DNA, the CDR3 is TGTGCCAGCAGGATGGGACAGGGGAACACTGAAGCTTTCTTT. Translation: CASRMGQGNTEAFF.

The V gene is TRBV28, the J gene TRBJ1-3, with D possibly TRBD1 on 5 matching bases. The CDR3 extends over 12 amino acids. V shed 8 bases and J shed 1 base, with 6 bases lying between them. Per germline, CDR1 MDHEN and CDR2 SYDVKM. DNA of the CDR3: TGTGCCAGCCGGGGGTCTGGAAACACCATATATTTT. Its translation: CASRGSGNTIYF.

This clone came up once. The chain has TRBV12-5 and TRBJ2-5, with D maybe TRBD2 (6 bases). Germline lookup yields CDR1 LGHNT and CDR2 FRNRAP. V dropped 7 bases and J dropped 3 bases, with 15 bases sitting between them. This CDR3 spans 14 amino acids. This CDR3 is CASAAGQTKETQYF. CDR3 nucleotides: TGTGCTAGTGCCGCGGGGCAGACAAAAGAGACCCAGTACTTC.

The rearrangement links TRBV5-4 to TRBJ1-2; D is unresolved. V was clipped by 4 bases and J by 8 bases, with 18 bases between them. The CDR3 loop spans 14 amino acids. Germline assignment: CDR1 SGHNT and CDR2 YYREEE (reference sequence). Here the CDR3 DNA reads TGTGCCAGCAGCCAACGGCTTCCGAGGGAGGGCTACACCTTC. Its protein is CASSQRLPREGYTF.